This TCR beta chain was sequenced during a study of T cell repertoires in cytomegalovirus infection. The V segment lost 5 bases and the J segment 2 bases; nucleotides outside the gene matches: 9. The CDR3 loop spans 15 amino acids. CDR1 and CDR2 (germline): LNHDA, SQIVND (reference sequence). TCRdb fed the reads into MiXCR, producing one record per CDR3 protein. This sample has under 600,000 distinct CDR3 sequences; approximately 15% occur once, and the top ten carry roughly a quarter. This clonotype has ten or more counts. The sequenced material came from CD8+ T cells from PBMCs. V usage is TRBV19 and J usage is TRBJ2-7; TRBD2 matches at 7 bases. The source of this sequence is a human donor in good health (CMV status not recorded). Some clones in this sample may be carry-over from other donors' samples. CDR3 in amino acids: CASSALGLSPYEQYF. CDR3 nucleotide sequence: TGTGCCAGTAGTGCCCTGGGACTATCCCCCTACGAGCAGTACTTC.